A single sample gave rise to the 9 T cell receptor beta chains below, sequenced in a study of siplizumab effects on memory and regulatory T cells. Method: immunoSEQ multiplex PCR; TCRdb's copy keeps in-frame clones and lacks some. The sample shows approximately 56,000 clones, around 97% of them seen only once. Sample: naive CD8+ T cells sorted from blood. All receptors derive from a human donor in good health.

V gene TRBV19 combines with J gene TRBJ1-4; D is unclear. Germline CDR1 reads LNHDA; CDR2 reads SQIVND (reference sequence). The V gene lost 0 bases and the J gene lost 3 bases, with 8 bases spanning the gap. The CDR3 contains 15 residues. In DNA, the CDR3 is TGTGCCAGTAGTATAGAGCCTGCAGCTAATGAAAAACTGTTTTTT. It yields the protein CASSIEPAANEKLFF.

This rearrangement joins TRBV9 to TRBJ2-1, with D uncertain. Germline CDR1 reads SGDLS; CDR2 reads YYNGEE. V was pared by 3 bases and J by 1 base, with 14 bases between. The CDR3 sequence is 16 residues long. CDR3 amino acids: CASSARRYSSYNEQFF. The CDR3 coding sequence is TGTGCCAGCAGCGCCCGTAGGTACTCATCCTACAATGAGCAGTTCTTC. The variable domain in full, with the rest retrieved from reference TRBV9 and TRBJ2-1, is DSGVTQTPKHLITATGQRVTLRCSPRSGDLSVYWYQQSLDQGLQFLIQYYNGEERAKGNILERFSAQQFPDLHSELNLSSLELGDSALYFCASSARRYSSYNEQFFGPGTRLTVL.

The CDR3 region has the DNA TGTGCCAGCAGCCGAACACAGGCTTACGAGCAGTACTTC. Translating it yields CASSRTQAYEQYF. The genes are TRBV6-5 and TRBJ2-7, with D possibly being TRBD1 (5 bases). CDR1 is MNHEY, CDR2 SVGAGI, per germline. V gave up 6 bases and J gave up 4 bases, with 13 bases separating them. This CDR3 has 13 amino acids.

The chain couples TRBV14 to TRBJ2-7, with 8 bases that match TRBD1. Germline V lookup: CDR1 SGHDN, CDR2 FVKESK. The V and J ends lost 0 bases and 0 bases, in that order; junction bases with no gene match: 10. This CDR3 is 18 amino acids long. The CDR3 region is CASSQETIRTGISYEQYF. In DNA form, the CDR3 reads TGTGCCAGCAGCCAAGAAACTATTCGGACAGGGATCTCCTACGAGCAGTACTTC.

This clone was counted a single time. CDR3 amino acids: CASRTGDRGRGYTF. For the CDR3, the DNA is TGTGCCAGCAGAACAGGGGACAGGGGAAGGGGCTACACCTTC. The chain links TRBV6-5 to TRBJ1-2; 10 bases agree with TRBD1. Germline V gene lookup returns CDR1 MNHEY and CDR2 SVGAGI. The length of the CDR3 is 14 residues. Germline trimming cut 6 bases from V and 8 bases from J; bases unmatched to any gene: 9.

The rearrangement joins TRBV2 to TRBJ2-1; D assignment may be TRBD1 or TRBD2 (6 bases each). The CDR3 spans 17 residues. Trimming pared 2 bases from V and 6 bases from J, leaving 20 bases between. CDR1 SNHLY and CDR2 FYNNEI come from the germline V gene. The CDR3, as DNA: TGTGCCAGCAGTGAAAGGAGTGGGGGGACACCCCTCAATGAGCAGTTCTTC. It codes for CASSERSGGTPLNEQFF.

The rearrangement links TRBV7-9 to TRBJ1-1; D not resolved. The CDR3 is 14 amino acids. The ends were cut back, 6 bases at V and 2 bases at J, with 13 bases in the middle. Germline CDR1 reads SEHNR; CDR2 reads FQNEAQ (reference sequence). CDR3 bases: TGTGCCAGCAGGCCAAAAATAACCAACACTGAAGCTTTCTTT. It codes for CASRPKITNTEAFF.

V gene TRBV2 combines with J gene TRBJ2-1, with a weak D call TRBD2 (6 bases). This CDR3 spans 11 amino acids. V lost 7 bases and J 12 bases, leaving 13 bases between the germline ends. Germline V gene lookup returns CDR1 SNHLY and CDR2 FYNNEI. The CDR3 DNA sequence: TGTGCCAGCATGGGACTCCAGTCGCAGTTCTTC. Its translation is CASMGLQSQFF.

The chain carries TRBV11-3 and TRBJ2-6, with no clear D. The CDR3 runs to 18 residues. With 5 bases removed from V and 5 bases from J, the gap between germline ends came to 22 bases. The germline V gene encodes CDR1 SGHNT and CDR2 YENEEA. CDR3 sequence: CASSRPQSRQSRANVLTF. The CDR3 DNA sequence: TGTGCCAGCAGCAGGCCACAATCTCGACAAAGTCGGGCCAACGTCCTGACTTTC.